The rows below give T cell receptor beta chains drawn from one sample of a study of T cell responses to AZD1222 COVID-19 vaccine. Measured with immunoSEQ multiplex PCR; TCRdb has only the in-frame clones, and not every one. This table holds 200,000 or so clones, about 92% found once. The sequenced sample was peripheral blood, obtained on day 0 of MenACWY control vaccination. The source of these receptors is an adult in good health. Both conserved end residues are part of each CDR3. D genes are given only for firm matches. Not all rows give a size; the values are once, few, many and, for expanded clones, a class.

v_call	d_call	clone_size	j_call	cdr3_aa	cdr3_nt
TRBV11-3	-	-	TRBJ2-2	CASSLVASTGELFF	TGTGCCAGCAGCTTAGTGGCGAGCACCGGGGAGCTGTTTTTT
TRBV19	TRBD1	-	TRBJ1-1	CASNQFGQVSFF	TGTGCCAGCAATCAATTCGGACAGGTATCTTTCTTT
TRBV12-3/TRBV12-4	TRBD1	-	TRBJ2-7	CASGRQGYEQYF	TGTGCCAGCGGGAGACAGGGGTACGAGCAGTACTTC
TRBV12-1	-	-	TRBJ1-6	CAGAGTVYNSPLHF	TGTGCCGGCGCGGGGACAGTCTATAATTCACCCCTCCACTTT
TRBV5-8	-	-	TRBJ2-1	CASSLEAVSVHQFF	TGTGCCAGCAGCTTGGAGGCCGTTTCGGTACATCAGTTCTTC
TRBV4-1	TRBD2	-	TRBJ2-1	CASSQVGGVDNEQFF	TGCGCCAGCAGCCAAGTGGGAGGGGTTGACAATGAGCAGTTCTTC
TRBV10-3	TRBD1	-	TRBJ1-6	CAISPKGQNNSPLHF	TGTGCCATCAGCCCGAAGGGACAGAATAATTCACCCCTCCACTTT
TRBV30	-	-	TRBJ1-6	CAWSGLGKSPLHF	TGTGCCTGGAGTGGTTTAGGGAAGTCACCCCTCCACTTT
TRBV6-1	-	-	TRBJ1-3	CASSEGGSGNTIYF	TGTGCCAGCAGTGAAGGCGGTTCTGGAAACACCATATATTTT
TRBV11-2	-	-	TRBJ2-3	CASSLALTGDTQYF	TGTGCCAGCAGCTTAGCCCTAACAGGGGATACGCAGTATTTT
TRBV4-1	-	once	TRBJ1-6	CASSHLRDSPLHF	TGCGCCAGCAGCCATCTTAGAGACTCACCCCTCCACTTT
TRBV7-2	-	-	TRBJ2-6	CASSLGAERQVLTF	TGTGCCAGCAGCTTAGGGGCAGAAAGACAAGTCCTGACTTTC
TRBV30	-	-	TRBJ1-1	CAWSLQGNSEAFF	TGTGCCTGGAGTTTACAGGGAAATTCTGAAGCTTTCTTT
TRBV28	-	-	TRBJ1-2	CATPKGQGYGYTF	TGTGCCACCCCAAAGGGCCAGGGCTATGGCTACACCTTC
TRBV5-1	-	-	TRBJ2-3	CASSPRKGHQSTDTQYF	TGCGCCAGCAGCCCCAGGAAGGGACACCAATCCACAGATACGCAGTATTTT
TRBV7-6	-	once	TRBJ2-7	CASSSPAEGDEQYF	TGTGCCAGCAGCTCCCCAGCGGAGGGGGACGAGCAGTACTTC
TRBV4-1	-	-	TRBJ2-1	CASSTHREFGYNEQFF	TGCGCCAGCAGCACGCACAGGGAATTCGGGTACAATGAGCAGTTCTTC
TRBV14	TRBD2	-	TRBJ2-1	CASSQAGGNYNEQFF	TGTGCCAGCAGCCAAGCGGGGGGGAACTACAATGAGCAGTTCTTC
TRBV4-1	TRBD1	-	TRBJ1-2	CASSQSWGQGNYGYTF	TGCGCCAGCAGCCAATCTTGGGGACAGGGTAACTATGGCTACACCTTC
TRBV6-6	-	-	TRBJ1-4	CASTWSANEKLFF	TGTGCCAGCACTTGGAGTGCTAATGAAAAACTGTTTTTT
TRBV4-2	-	-	TRBJ1-1	CASSQRGGGNTEAFF	TGTGCCAGCAGCCAGCGTGGAGGGGGTAACACTGAAGCTTTCTTT
TRBV28	TRBD1	-	TRBJ2-1	CASSLLTGVVYNEQFF	TGTGCCAGCAGTCTCCTGACAGGGGTGGTCTACAATGAGCAGTTCTTC
TRBV20-1	TRBD2	-	TRBJ2-1	CSASWLAGGGSYNEQFF	TGCAGTGCTAGTTGGCTAGCGGGGGGCGGCTCCTACAATGAGCAGTTCTTC
TRBV7-2	-	-	TRBJ2-1	CASSLEFSHNEQFF	TGTGCCAGCAGCTTAGAATTTAGCCACAATGAGCAGTTCTTC
TRBV30	TRBD2	-	TRBJ2-1	CAWSGRRGGRNEQFF	TGTGCCTGGAGTGGTCGACGGGGGGGCCGCAATGAGCAGTTCTTC
TRBV9	-	-	TRBJ1-2	CASSRNRVPGYTF	TGTGCCAGCAGCCGGAACAGGGTCCCTGGCTACACCTTC